This TCR beta chain was retrieved from a study of cytomegalovirus exposure and HLA in healthy donors. Study-level results: The records held CMV serostatus as the only immune exposure information. Another analysis was done later, and it associated 16,951 TCR beta sequences with HLA alleles at 0.05 false discovery rate.

Remarks on this clone: The antigen is unknown.

Germline V gene data show CDR1 as LGHNA and CDR2 as YNFKEQ. The CDR3 length is 14 residues. Trimming took off 0 bases at V and 8 bases at J, with 13 bases between the two ends. The PCR employed 60 Vbeta primers together with 13 Jbeta primers. Assay used: immunoSEQ multiplex PCR; TCRdb lists only in-frame clones, some missing. The sample lists 200,000 or so clones, approximately 78% occurring once. The source of this sequence is a woman in her fifties or sixties in good health and CMV-seropositive. Material: PBMCs. The rearrangement links TRBV4-2 to TRBJ1-2, with D possibly being TRBD1 (6 bases). CDR3 protein: CASSQDRTEDGYTF. The CDR3 DNA follows: TGTGCCAGCAGCCAAGATCGGACAGAGGACGGCTACACCTTC.